Each of the 10 T cell receptor beta chains below was sequenced from the same sample in a study of cytotoxic CD8 clonotypes in ibrutinib-treated CLL. The protocol was immunoSEQ multiplex PCR, while the TCRdb copy is restricted to in-frame clones and leaves out a portion. The repertoire holds about 29,000 clones, with about 76% as singletons. Specimen: PBMCs, collected after 36 months of ibrutinib treatment. These receptor sequences come from a human donor with chronic lymphocytic leukemia.

The chain joins TRBV10-3 to TRBJ1-2, with 7 bases lining up with TRBD1. The CDR3 extends over 14 amino acids. CDR1 ENHRY and CDR2 SYGVKD come from the germline V gene. Trimming took 6 bases from V and 4 from J; bases not matched to a gene: 8. CDR3 in amino acids: CAIRGTANSYGYTF. DNA for the CDR3: TGTGCCATCAGGGGGACAGCGAACTCCTATGGCTACACCTTC.

The chain carries TRBV27 and TRBJ2-1, with a weak D call TRBD2 (6 bases). Germline V gene data show CDR1 as MNHEY and CDR2 as SMNVEV (reference sequence). This CDR3 is built from 17 residues. With 1 base removed from V and 0 bases from J, the gap between germline ends came to 13 bases. The CDR3 region is CASSLLGGVSSYNEQFF. CDR3 DNA sequence: TGTGCCAGCAGTTTATTGGGCGGGGTTAGCTCCTACAATGAGCAGTTCTTC.

A few counts support this clone. The chain joins TRBV4-1 to TRBJ2-7; 9 bases are shared with TRBD1. CDR1 is MGHRA, CDR2 YSYEKL, per germline. This CDR3 has 15 residues. The V and J ends lost 2 bases and 2 bases, in that order; junction bases with no gene match: 4. In DNA, the CDR3 is TGCGCCAGCAGCCAACAACAGGGGGCGGCCTACGAGCAGTACTTC. Translation: CASSQQQGAAYEQYF.

J is TRBJ2-7 and V is TRBV11-2; 8 bases align to TRBD2. V was clipped by 3 bases and J by 0 bases; unmatched bases: 10. CDR1 and CDR2 (germline): SGHAT, FQNNGV. CDR3 length equals 17 residues. CDR3 in DNA: TGTGCCAGCAGCTTTGGAGGGCGGGGGGCCCGCTCCTACGAGCAGTACTTC. As protein: CASSFGGRGARSYEQYF.

The chain combines TRBV2 with TRBJ1-5, with D tentatively TRBD1 (5 bases). Germline V CDR1 and CDR2: SNHLY, FYNNEI. This CDR3 has 15 residues. The V and J ends lost 4 bases and 2 bases respectively, with 12 bases between them. CDR3 region: CASSVRGSGNQPQHF. The CDR3 bases are TGTGCCAGCAGTGTGAGGGGTTCTGGCAATCAGCCCCAGCATTTT.

The CDR3 here is CASSAGTSGYTGELFF. For the CDR3, the DNA is TGCGCCAGCAGCGCGGGGACTAGCGGTTACACCGGGGAGCTGTTTTTT. The chain recombines TRBV4-3 with TRBJ2-2; TRBD2 aligns across 11 bases. The germline gives CDR1 LGHNA, CDR2 YSLEER. The CDR3 runs to 16 residues. The ends lost 5 bases at V and 3 bases at J; junction bases unmatched: 5.

CDR3 region: CASSTGTSGYEQYF. As DNA, the CDR3 is TGTGCCAGCAGCACAGGGACTAGTGGGTACGAGCAGTACTTC. This chain uses TRBV7-9 with TRBJ2-7; 8 bases are a match to TRBD2. This CDR3 has 14 amino acids. CDR1 is SEHNR and CDR2 is FQNEAQ in the germline V gene (reference sequence). Trimming cost V 5 bases and J 4 bases; bases outside gene matches: 7.

CDR3 DNA sequence: TGTGCCAGCAGGGACTGGAGAGAAGAGACCCAGTACTTC. It codes for CASRDWREETQYF. The V gene is TRBV7-8, the J gene TRBJ2-5, with a weak D call TRBD2 (5 bases). CDR1 is SGHVS and CDR2 is FQNEAQ in the germline V gene. Trimming pared 6 bases from V and 3 bases from J, leaving 11 bases between. The CDR3 runs 13 residues. Together with reference TRBV7-8 and TRBJ2-5, the CDR3 gives the full variable domain: GAGVSQSPRYKVAKRGQDVALRCDPISGHVSLFWYQQALGQGPEFLTYFQNEAQLDKSGLPSDRFFAERPEGSVSTLKIQRTQQEDSAVYLCASRDWREETQYFGPGTRLLVL.

The rearrangement links TRBV25-1 to TRBJ2-7; D remains ambiguous. CDR3 length: 12 amino acids. Germline V CDR1 and CDR2: MGHDK, SYGVNS. The V end lost 2 bases, the J end lost 6 bases, and 8 bases lay between the germline ends. The CDR3 sequence: CASSEGFLEQYF. In DNA, the CDR3 is TGTGCCAGCAGTGAAGGGTTCCTCGAGCAGTACTTC.

This sequence joins TRBV11-2 and TRBJ1-1; weak D call: TRBD1 (5 bases). Germline CDR1 reads SGHAT; CDR2 reads FQNNGV. This CDR3 has 13 residues. Between the trimmed V and J ends, which lost 5 bases and 0 bases, there was a span of 7 bases. The chain's CDR3 is CASSVTVNTEAFF. The CDR3, as DNA: TGTGCCAGCAGCGTGACAGTGAACACTGAAGCTTTCTTT.